Listed here is a single T cell receptor (beta chain). Its antigen remains unidentified. The data belong to a study of cytotoxic CD8 clonotypes in ibrutinib-treated CLL. Study background: Partial response occurred in approximately 25 patients and complete response in 2; at median about 6 years, roughly 15 remained remitted and around twelve progressed.

Here immunoSEQ multiplex PCR was the method, and the copy in TCRdb shows in-frame clones only, minus some. The data hold 60,000 to 65,000 clones, with roughly 59% observed a single time. This CDR3 is built from 13 residues. Trimming pared 2 bases from V and 0 bases from J, leaving 3 bases between. The germline CDR1 and CDR2 sequences are ENHRY and SYGVKD. Notes on the study in general: Contraction or stability on treatment was seen for public clonotypes, which were uncommon. Progressing patients had sampling times that differed from those of sustained-remission patients.

The receptor was derived from a human donor with chronic lymphocytic leukemia. Material: PBMCs, obtained after 12 months of ibrutinib treatment. The V gene is TRBV10-3, the J gene TRBJ2-3; the D is unclear. The CDR3: CAISEISTDTQYF. In nucleotides, the CDR3 is TGTGCCATCAGTGAGATTAGCACAGATACGCAGTATTTT.